A selection of T cell receptor beta chains follows, all from one sample in a study of cytomegalovirus exposure and HLA in healthy donors. Produced via immunoSEQ multiplex PCR; TCRdb's table is partial and in-frame only. The data show 80,000 to 100,000 clones, more than 75% seen once. Sequencing was done on a sample of PBMCs. The source is a man aged 25-40 years in good health and CMV-seronegative. CDR3s include the opening cysteine and the closing phenylalanine or tryptophan. D genes are given only for firm matches.

>TRBV4-2|NA|TRBJ2-3
CASSQVLMSVSTDTQYF
>TRBV7-9|TRBD1|TRBJ2-5
CASSQNRDRETQYF
>TRBV7-3|NA|TRBJ1-1
CASSLGENTEAFF
>TRBV5-8|TRBD1|TRBJ1-2
CASSAGGYYGYTF
>TRBV5-1|NA|TRBJ2-3
CASSLSGSTDTQYF
>TRBV4-1|TRBD1|TRBJ1-1
CASSPGTENTEAFF
>TRBV7-7|TRBD2|TRBJ2-5
CATSRLAVPQLETQYF
>TRBV5-1|TRBD1|TRBJ2-6
CASSLEGASGANVLTF
>TRBV11-3|NA|TRBJ2-1
CASSITGFNYNEQFF
>TRBV28|TRBD1|TRBJ1-1
CASTLSRDRVTEAFF
>TRBV5-4|TRBD1|TRBJ1-1
CATQNERTGQTEAFF
>TRBV7-8|NA|TRBJ2-3
CASSPPGTPTDTQYF
>TRBV18|NA|TRBJ2-2
CASSPIQGQAPTGELFF
>TRBV6-1|NA|TRBJ2-7
CASSYLGDYEQYF
>TRBV9|NA|TRBJ2-7
CASSVAGFGSYEQYF
>TRBV11-2|NA|TRBJ2-2
CASSLEFVNMSGSNTGELFF
>TRBV5-1|NA|TRBJ2-3
CASSLSARRGGDTDTQYF
>TRBV6-6|TRBD1|TRBJ1-5
CASSYSQGAVQPQHF
>TRBV13|NA|TRBJ2-1
CASSPRDWSSYNEQFF
>TRBV7-9|TRBD2|TRBJ2-2
CASIRASGENTGELFF
>TRBV19|NA|TRBJ1-2
CASSILPGTGNYGYTF
>TRBV5-1|TRBD2|TRBJ2-3
CASNEASGGPQNTQYF
>TRBV10-1|TRBD2|TRBJ2-5
CATSPGLAGIETQYF
>TRBV28|NA|TRBJ2-1
CASFPLLAPHEQFF
>TRBV9|NA|TRBJ1-1
CASSVRPREEKNTEAFF
>TRBV28|TRBD1|TRBJ1-1
CASGTGSIRAFF